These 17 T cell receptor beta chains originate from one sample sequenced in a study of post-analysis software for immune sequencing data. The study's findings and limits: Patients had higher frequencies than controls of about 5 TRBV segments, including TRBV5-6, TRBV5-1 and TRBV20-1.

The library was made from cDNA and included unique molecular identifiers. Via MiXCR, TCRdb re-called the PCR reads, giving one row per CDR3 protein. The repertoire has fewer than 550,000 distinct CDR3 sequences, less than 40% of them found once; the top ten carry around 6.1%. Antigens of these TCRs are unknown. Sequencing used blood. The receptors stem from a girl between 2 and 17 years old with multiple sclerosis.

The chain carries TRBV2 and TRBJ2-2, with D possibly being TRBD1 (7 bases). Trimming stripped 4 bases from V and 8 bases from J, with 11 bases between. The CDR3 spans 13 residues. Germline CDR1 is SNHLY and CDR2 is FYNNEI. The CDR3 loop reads CASSVRGAGELFF. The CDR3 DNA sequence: TGTGCCAGCAGTGTCAGGGGGGCTGGGGAGCTGTTTTTT.

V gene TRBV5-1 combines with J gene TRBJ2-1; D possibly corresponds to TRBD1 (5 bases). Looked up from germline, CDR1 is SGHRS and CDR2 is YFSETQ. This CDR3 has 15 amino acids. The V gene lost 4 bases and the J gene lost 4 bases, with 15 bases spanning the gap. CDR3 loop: CASSPQTVGYNEQFF. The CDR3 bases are TGCGCCAGCAGCCCGCAGACAGTAGGGTACAATGAGCAGTTCTTC.

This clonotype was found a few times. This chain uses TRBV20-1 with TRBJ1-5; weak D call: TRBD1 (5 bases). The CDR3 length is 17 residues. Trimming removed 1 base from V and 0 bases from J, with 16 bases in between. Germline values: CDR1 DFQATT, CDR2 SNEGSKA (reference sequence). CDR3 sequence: CSARVDGRGYSNQPQHF. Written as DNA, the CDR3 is TGCAGTGCTAGAGTGGACGGAAGGGGTTATAGCAATCAGCCCCAGCATTTT.

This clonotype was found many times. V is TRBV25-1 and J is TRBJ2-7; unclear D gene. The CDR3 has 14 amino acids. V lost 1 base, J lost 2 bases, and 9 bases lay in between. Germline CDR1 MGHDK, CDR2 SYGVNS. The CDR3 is CASSESPGTYEQYF. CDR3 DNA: TGTGCCAGCAGTGAATCACCTGGAACCTACGAGCAGTACTTC.

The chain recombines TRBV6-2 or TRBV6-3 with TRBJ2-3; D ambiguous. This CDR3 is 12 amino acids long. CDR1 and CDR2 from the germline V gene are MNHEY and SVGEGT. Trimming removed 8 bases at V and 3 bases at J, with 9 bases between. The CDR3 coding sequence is TGTGCCAGCGGCCAATCGACAGATACGCAGTATTTT. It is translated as CASGQSTDTQYF.

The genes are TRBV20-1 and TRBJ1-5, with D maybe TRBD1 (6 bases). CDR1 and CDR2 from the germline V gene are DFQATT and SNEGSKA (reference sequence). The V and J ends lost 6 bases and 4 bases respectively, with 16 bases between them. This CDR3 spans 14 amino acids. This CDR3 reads CSASQGSGNQPQHF. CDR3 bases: TGCAGTGCATCACAGGGCTCGGGAAATCAGCCCCAGCATTTT.

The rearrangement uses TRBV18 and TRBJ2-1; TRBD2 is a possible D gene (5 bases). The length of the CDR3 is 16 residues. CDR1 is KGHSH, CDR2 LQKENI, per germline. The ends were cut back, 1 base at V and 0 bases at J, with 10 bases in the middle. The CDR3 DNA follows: TGTGCCAGCTCACCACTAGCGCCGAGCTCCTACAATGAGCAGTTCTTC. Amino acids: CASSPLAPSSYNEQFF.

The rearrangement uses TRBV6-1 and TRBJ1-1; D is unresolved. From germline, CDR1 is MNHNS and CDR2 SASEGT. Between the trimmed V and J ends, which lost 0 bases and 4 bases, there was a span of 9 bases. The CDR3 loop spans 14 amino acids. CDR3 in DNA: TGTGCCAGCAGTGAAGCAAGAGGTATCACTGAAGCTTTCTTT. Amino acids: CASSEARGITEAFF.

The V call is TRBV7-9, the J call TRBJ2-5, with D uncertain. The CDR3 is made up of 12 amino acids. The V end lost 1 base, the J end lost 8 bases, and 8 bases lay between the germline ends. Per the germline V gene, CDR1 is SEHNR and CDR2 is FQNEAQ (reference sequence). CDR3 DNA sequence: TGTGCCAGCAGCTTAGGTCGGAGTACCCAGTACTTC. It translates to CASSLGRSTQYF.

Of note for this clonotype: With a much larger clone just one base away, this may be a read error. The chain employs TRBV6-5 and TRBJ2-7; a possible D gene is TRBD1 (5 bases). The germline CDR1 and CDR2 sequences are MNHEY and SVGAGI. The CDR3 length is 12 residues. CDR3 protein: CAGSLKRGEQYF. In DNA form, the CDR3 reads TGTGCCGGCAGCTTAAAAAGGGGAGAGCAGTACTTC.

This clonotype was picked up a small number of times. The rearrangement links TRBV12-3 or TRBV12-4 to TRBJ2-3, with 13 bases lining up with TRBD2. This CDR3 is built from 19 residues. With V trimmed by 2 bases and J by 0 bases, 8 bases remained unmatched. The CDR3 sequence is CASSLTSGGVPFSTDTQYF. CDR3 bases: TGTGCCAGCAGTTTAACTAGCGGGGGGGTACCTTTTAGCACAGATACGCAGTATTTT.

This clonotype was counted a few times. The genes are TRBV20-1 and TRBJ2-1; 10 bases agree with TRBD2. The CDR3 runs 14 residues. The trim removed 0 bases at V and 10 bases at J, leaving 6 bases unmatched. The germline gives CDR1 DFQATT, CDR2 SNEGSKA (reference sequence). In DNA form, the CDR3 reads TGCAGTGCTAGAGACCTAGCGGGGGTCCGAGAGCAGTTCTTC. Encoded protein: CSARDLAGVREQFF.

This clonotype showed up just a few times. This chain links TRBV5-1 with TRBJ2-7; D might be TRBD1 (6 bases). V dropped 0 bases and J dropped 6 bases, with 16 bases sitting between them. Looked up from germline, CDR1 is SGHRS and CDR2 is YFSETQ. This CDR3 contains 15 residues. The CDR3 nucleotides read TGCGCCAGCAGCTTGGATGCAGGGGCCCCCGTCGAGCAGTACTTC. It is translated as CASSLDAGAPVEQYF.

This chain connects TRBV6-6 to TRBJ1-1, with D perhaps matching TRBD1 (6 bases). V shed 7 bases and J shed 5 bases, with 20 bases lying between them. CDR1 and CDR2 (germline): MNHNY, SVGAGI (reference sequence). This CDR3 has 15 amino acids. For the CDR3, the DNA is TGTGCCAGCACCTCTAGGCGGGGGCGGGGAACTGAAGCTTTCTTT. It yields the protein CASTSRRGRGTEAFF.

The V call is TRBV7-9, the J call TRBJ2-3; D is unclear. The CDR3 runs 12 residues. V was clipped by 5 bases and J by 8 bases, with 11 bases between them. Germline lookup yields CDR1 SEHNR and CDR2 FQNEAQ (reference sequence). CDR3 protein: CASSQDLGTQYF. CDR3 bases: TGTGCCAGCAGCCAGGACCTAGGTACGCAGTATTTT.

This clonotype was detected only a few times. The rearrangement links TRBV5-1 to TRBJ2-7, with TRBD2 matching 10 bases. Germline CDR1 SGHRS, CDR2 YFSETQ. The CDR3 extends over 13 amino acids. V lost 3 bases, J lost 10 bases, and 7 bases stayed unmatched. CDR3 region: CASSSGTSVSQYF. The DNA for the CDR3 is TGCGCCAGCAGCTCTGGGACTAGCGTTTCCCAGTACTTC.

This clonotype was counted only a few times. The CDR3 is CASSLASFDEQFF. CDR3 nucleotide sequence: TGTGCCAGCAGTTTAGCCAGTTTTGATGAGCAGTTCTTC. The genes are TRBV28 and TRBJ2-1, with D hard to call. V was clipped by 2 bases and J by 8 bases, with 10 bases between them. CDR3 length equals 13 residues. CDR1 and CDR2 (germline): MDHEN, SYDVKM.